This is a list of T cell receptor beta chains from one sample in a study of shared clonotypes between healthy human individuals. Only in-frame clones appear in the TCRdb table, and some are missing; sequencing was by immunoSEQ multiplex PCR. The table lists around 2,000,000 clones, roughly 94% of them singletons. The sequenced material came from naive CD4+ T cells sorted from blood. These receptors originate from a man between 18 and 35 years old in good health. Both conserved end residues are part of each CDR3. A D gene is named only where the DNA matches it firmly. Rows may omit the clone size; those that give it use once, few, many or a size class.

TRBV7-9,NA,TRBJ2-7,NA,TGTGCCAGCAGCTTAGCTTACCTCGGGACCAACGAGCAGTACTTC,CASSLAYLGTNEQYF
TRBV11-2,NA,TRBJ2-3,NA,TGTGCCAGCAGCCCCACAGTCAGCGGGTCTCGCACAGATACGCAGTATTTT,CASSPTVSGSRTDTQYF
TRBV29-1,NA,TRBJ1-1,NA,TGCAGCGTTGAAGATCCTGGCAGGAGAGGCACTGAAGCTCTCTTT,CSVEDPGRRGTEALF
TRBV5-1,NA,TRBJ2-7,NA,TGCGCCAGCAGCCCCTCTGGGACACACTCCTACGAGCAGTACTTC,CASSPSGTHSYEQYF
TRBV18,NA,TRBJ1-1,NA,TGTGCCAGCTCTCCGACCACAGGTAACACTGAAGCTTTCTTT,CASSPTTGNTEAFF
TRBV5-1,TRBD2,TRBJ2-3,NA,TGCGCCAGCTGGGTGAGGGACTATCCCCCAGATACGCAGTATTTT,CASWVRDYPPDTQYF
TRBV6-6,TRBD2,TRBJ2-5,NA,TGTGCCAGCACCATAACCGGGGGGGAGGGGAAGACCCAGTACTTC,CASTITGGEGKTQYF
TRBV18,NA,TRBJ1-6,NA,TGTGCCAGCTCACCACCAGTCAATTCACCCCTCCACTTT,CASSPPVNSPLHF
TRBV5-1,NA,TRBJ2-3,once,TGCGCCAGCAGCCTGATAGTTGGAGATACGCAGTATTTT,CASSLIVGDTQYF
TRBV5-1,NA,TRBJ1-6,NA,TGCGCCAGCAGCTCGGGCAGGGGAAATAATTCACCCCTCCACTTT,CASSSGRGNNSPLHF
TRBV7-9,NA,TRBJ1-5,NA,TGTGCCAGCAGCTCCGATAGCAATCAGCCCCAGCATTTT,CASSSDSNQPQHF
TRBV25-1,NA,TRBJ1-1,once,TGTGCCAGCAGTGAGGTGCGGGGGGTGAACACTGAAGCTTTCTTT,CASSEVRGVNTEAFF
TRBV5-1,TRBD2,TRBJ2-5,once,TGCGCCAGCAGCCAAACTAGCGGGGGGTTCGAGACCCAGTACTTC,CASSQTSGGFETQYF
TRBV7-7,TRBD2,TRBJ2-3,NA,TGTGCTAGCAGCCCACTAGCGGGGCCGGGGAATACGCAGTATTTT,CASSPLAGPGNTQYF
TRBV6-4,TRBD1,TRBJ1-6,NA,TGTGCCAGCAGTTCCCAGGGGGGCGGTAGGGCACCCCTCCACTTT,CASSSQGGGRAPLHF
TRBV5-1,TRBD1,TRBJ1-1,once,TGCGCCAGCAGCCAGGGGGGCGCCACTGAAGCTTTCTTT,CASSQGGATEAFF
TRBV28,NA,TRBJ1-2,NA,TGTGCCAGCAGTTTCTCCCTTCTTATTTTGGACTATGGCTACACCTTC,CASSFSLLILDYGYTF
TRBV5-4,NA,TRBJ1-1,NA,TGTGCCAGCAGCTTAGGGGGATCCTACACTGAAGCTTTCTTT,CASSLGGSYTEAFF
TRBV5-5,NA,TRBJ2-7,NA,TGTGCCAGCAGCTTACTAGGAGAGGCCCGGGGGGAGCAGTACTTC,CASSLLGEARGEQYF
TRBV9,NA,TRBJ2-3,NA,TGTGCCAGCAGCCACCCTTTGCTGGCAACGCAGTATTTT,CASSHPLLATQYF
TRBV2,NA,TRBJ2-3,NA,TGTGCCACCGCAAGCGGGCCGGACACAGATACGCAGTATTTT,CATASGPDTDTQYF
TRBV25-1,TRBD1,TRBJ2-5,NA,TGTGCCAGCAGTGGGTTGACAGGGGGTTTGATAAAGACCCAGTACTTC,CASSGLTGGLIKTQYF
TRBV9,NA,TRBJ1-1,once,TGTGCCAGCAGCGTAGTTACCGAGAACACTGAAGCTTTCTTT,CASSVVTENTEAFF
TRBV7-3,NA,TRBJ1-2,NA,TGTGCCAGCAGCCCGTCGGGGCAGGGGAACTATGGCTACACCTTC,CASSPSGQGNYGYTF
TRBV6-5,NA,TRBJ2-1,NA,TGTGCCAGCAGTTACGGAGCAGATTACAATGAGCAGTTCTTC,CASSYGADYNEQFF
TRBV9,NA,TRBJ2-2,NA,TGTGCCAGCAGCCCGAATACCAGGGGCACCGGGGAGCTGTTTTTT,CASSPNTRGTGELFF
TRBV5-4,TRBD2,TRBJ2-5,NA,TGTGCCAGCAGCCGTAGCGGGGGCGGCGAAATAGAGACCCAGTACTTC,CASSRSGGGEIETQYF
TRBV6-1,TRBD1,TRBJ1-3,NA,TGTGCCAGCAGTCCAGGGGGCACTCGTGGAAACACCATATATTTT,CASSPGGTRGNTIYF
TRBV5-1,TRBD2,TRBJ2-7,once,TGCGCCAGCAGCCAGGGGCTAGCGGGGGCGACCTACGAGCAGTACTTC,CASSQGLAGATYEQYF
TRBV27,NA,TRBJ2-7,once,TGTGCCAGCAGTTTATCCGGGGCAGTCAACGAGCAGTACTTC,CASSLSGAVNEQYF
TRBV10-3,NA,TRBJ1-1,NA,TGTGCCATCTCTCAGAGTATGAACACTGAAGCTTTCTTT,CAISQSMNTEAFF
TRBV5-4,TRBD1,TRBJ1-6,NA,TGTGCCAGCAGCCTCCGGGACAGGGTTAATTCACCCCTCCACTTT,CASSLRDRVNSPLHF
TRBV5-4,TRBD1,TRBJ2-5,NA,TGTGCCAGCAGCCTAAGACAGGGAGCTTGGGAGACCCAGTACTTC,CASSLRQGAWETQYF
TRBV27,TRBD1,TRBJ2-7,NA,TGTGCCAGCAGTTTAAGCCAGGGGGTGTACGAGCAGTACTTC,CASSLSQGVYEQYF
TRBV11-2,NA,TRBJ2-3,once,TGTGCCAGCAGCTTAGTCCACGGGAATACGCAGTATTTT,CASSLVHGNTQYF